Judged by abundance, the clone carrying this TCR beta chain is medium-sized. The CDR3 is made up of 11 amino acids. With 3 bases removed from V and 4 bases from J, the gap between germline ends came to 7 bases. Germline V gene data show CDR1 as SQVTM and CDR2 as ANQGSEA. TCRdb ran MiXCR on the reads and lists one entry per CDR3 protein. The sample has a few thousand distinct CDR3 sequences; around 14% are singletons. These data come from a study of liver allograft versus peripheral blood T cells. Study at large: The authors compared T cell receptor repertoires in transplanted livers with recipients' peripheral blood repertoires.

The source is a human patient who had a liver transplant. Some of the T cells may derive from the graft donor. The rearrangement uses TRBV29-1 and TRBJ2-7, with D unresolved. CDR3 DNA sequence: TGCAGCGTTGATGGAGAATACGAGCAGTACTTC. Translated: CSVDGEYEQYF.